This TCR beta chain was sequenced in a study of blood T cell repertoires in COVID-19. Per the study methods: Estimation of nucleated cell counts was performed using reference gene primer amplification. Assay used: immunoSEQ multiplex PCR; TCRdb lists only in-frame clones, some missing. Clone size and the V and J calls come from that table; the DNA yielded D and trimming. Here the sample spans about 400,000 clones, 65% to 90% being singletons. Deletions cut 0 bases from V and 6 bases from J, with 13 bases between. The germline V gene has CDR1 LNHDA and CDR2 SQIVND (reference sequence). The CDR3 loop spans 15 amino acids. Seattle enrolled patients during active infection and tracked them longitudinally.

This TCR was recovered from a woman aged 55-70 years with COVID-19, enrolled during active disease. Sequencing used peripheral blood. The V and J genes are TRBV19 and TRBJ2-3; TRBD1 is a possible D gene (6 bases). The CDR3 coding sequence is TGTGCCAGTAGTATAGATTGGGGGCAATTGGATACGCAGTATTTT. Translation: CASSIDWGQLDTQYF.